A selection of T cell receptor beta chains follows, all from one sample in a study of early T cells in non-severe SARS-CoV-2 infection. TCRdb re-analysed the 5' RACE reads in MiXCR, keeping a single row per CDR3 protein. The table shows tens of thousands of distinct CDR3 sequences, with around a tenth occurring only once. The specimen was whole blood, collected at baseline. The receptor source for this set is an adult who was a healthcare worker with PCR-confirmed SARS-CoV-2 infection or an uninfected control (not recorded which). Both conserved end residues are part of each CDR3. The order of the fields is J gene, D gene, clone size, CDR3 length, V gene, CDR3 DNA, CDR3 protein. A D gene is named only where the DNA matches it firmly. Clone size is not always given. Where it is, it says once, few, many or a class for expanded clones.

j_call: TRBJ1-2; d_call: TRBD1; clone_size: few; cdr3_length: 14; v_call: TRBV5-6; cdr3_nt: TGTGCCAGCAGCCTTGGACAGGGAGGCTATGGCTACACCTTC; cdr3_aa: CASSLGQGGYGYTF
j_call: TRBJ2-7; d_call: NA; clone_size: many; cdr3_length: 15; v_call: TRBV11-2; cdr3_nt: TGTGCCAGCAGCTTAACACAGCTAGCGACTTACGAGCAGTACTTC; cdr3_aa: CASSLTQLATYEQYF
j_call: TRBJ1-2; d_call: NA; clone_size: many; cdr3_length: 13; v_call: TRBV10-2; cdr3_nt: TGCGCCAGCAGTCAGGGGTCGAACTATGGCTACACCTTC; cdr3_aa: CASSQGSNYGYTF
j_call: TRBJ2-1; d_call: TRBD2; clone_size: many; cdr3_length: 15; v_call: TRBV4-2; cdr3_nt: TGTGCCAGCAGCCAGACTAGCGGGGGGGGCAATGAGCAGTTCTTC; cdr3_aa: CASSQTSGGGNEQFF
j_call: TRBJ2-7; d_call: NA; clone_size: many; cdr3_length: 15; v_call: TRBV5-1; cdr3_nt: TGCGCCAGCAGCTTGTCGGCAGGGAAAACAGACGAGCAGTACTTC; cdr3_aa: CASSLSAGKTDEQYF
j_call: TRBJ1-1; d_call: NA; clone_size: many; cdr3_length: 11; v_call: TRBV29-1; cdr3_nt: TGCAGCGTTGGTCTGAACACTGAAGCTTTCTTT; cdr3_aa: CSVGLNTEAFF
j_call: TRBJ2-3; d_call: TRBD1; clone_size: NA; cdr3_length: 16; v_call: TRBV7-8; cdr3_nt: TGTGCCAGCAGCTTAGTAGGGACAGGGGCGGAAGATACGCAGTATTTT; cdr3_aa: CASSLVGTGAEDTQYF
j_call: TRBJ2-1; d_call: TRBD2; clone_size: NA; cdr3_length: 14; v_call: TRBV11-2; cdr3_nt: TGTGCCAGCAGCTTAGTGCTAGGCGGGAGGGTGCAGTTCTTC; cdr3_aa: CASSLVLGGRVQFF
j_call: TRBJ1-5; d_call: TRBD1; clone_size: few; cdr3_length: 15; v_call: TRBV28; cdr3_nt: TGTGCCAGCAGCCCGACCGACAGGGGCAATCAGCCCCAGCATTTT; cdr3_aa: CASSPTDRGNQPQHF
j_call: TRBJ2-1; d_call: TRBD2; clone_size: many; cdr3_length: 16; v_call: TRBV10-3; cdr3_nt: TGTGCCATCAGTGATGTAGCGGGGGGCCAGGACAATGAGCAGTTCTTC; cdr3_aa: CAISDVAGGQDNEQFF
j_call: TRBJ2-2; d_call: NA; clone_size: few; cdr3_length: 13; v_call: TRBV12-3/TRBV12-4; cdr3_nt: TGTGCCAGCACCCCGGTGAACACCGGGGAGCTGTTTTTT; cdr3_aa: CASTPVNTGELFF
j_call: TRBJ1-2; d_call: TRBD1; clone_size: NA; cdr3_length: 15; v_call: TRBV11-2; cdr3_nt: TGTGCCAGCAGCTTAGATCGCAGGGGGACTGCAGGCTACACCTTC; cdr3_aa: CASSLDRRGTAGYTF
j_call: TRBJ1-2; d_call: NA; clone_size: NA; cdr3_length: 15; v_call: TRBV7-3; cdr3_nt: TGTGCCAGCAGCTTAAATCCCCGTGGGGCTGATGGCTACACCTTC; cdr3_aa: CASSLNPRGADGYTF
j_call: TRBJ2-7; d_call: TRBD2; clone_size: NA; cdr3_length: 16; v_call: TRBV5-1; cdr3_nt: TGCGCCAGCATACTTCTAGCGGGAGGCACCCTTTCCGAGCAGTACTTC; cdr3_aa: CASILLAGGTLSEQYF
j_call: TRBJ2-7; d_call: NA; clone_size: many; cdr3_length: 15; v_call: TRBV11-2; cdr3_nt: TGTGCCAGCAGCCCCTCGCTAGGGTCGTACTACGAGCAGTACTTC; cdr3_aa: CASSPSLGSYYEQYF
j_call: TRBJ2-1; d_call: NA; clone_size: NA; cdr3_length: 12; v_call: TRBV7-2; cdr3_nt: TGTGCCAGCAGCAGAGCCTCCCGGGAGCAGTTCTTC; cdr3_aa: CASSRASREQFF
j_call: TRBJ2-1; d_call: TRBD2; clone_size: many; cdr3_length: 13; v_call: TRBV29-1; cdr3_nt: TGCAGCGTTGATAGCGGGTACGACAATGAGCAGTTCTTC; cdr3_aa: CSVDSGYDNEQFF
j_call: TRBJ2-5; d_call: TRBD2; clone_size: many; cdr3_length: 14; v_call: TRBV2; cdr3_nt: TGTGCCAGCAGATCCGGGACTAACCAAGAGACCCAGTACTTC; cdr3_aa: CASRSGTNQETQYF
j_call: TRBJ1-5; d_call: NA; clone_size: many; cdr3_length: 15; v_call: TRBV3-1; cdr3_nt: TGTGCCAGCAGCCCTATGCCCGATAGCAATCAGCCCCAGCATTTT; cdr3_aa: CASSPMPDSNQPQHF
j_call: TRBJ2-7; d_call: NA; clone_size: NA; cdr3_length: 14; v_call: TRBV11-2; cdr3_nt: TGTGCCAGCAGCAGACAGGAAGGGACCTACGAGCAGTACTTC; cdr3_aa: CASSRQEGTYEQYF
j_call: TRBJ2-5; d_call: NA; clone_size: NA; cdr3_length: 11; v_call: TRBV6-5; cdr3_nt: TGTGCCAGCAGTTACCGAGGGACCCAGTACTTC; cdr3_aa: CASSYRGTQYF
j_call: TRBJ1-1; d_call: NA; clone_size: few; cdr3_length: 13; v_call: TRBV7-8; cdr3_nt: TGTGCCAGCAGCTTATCTAAAGTCGCTGAAGCTTTCTTT; cdr3_aa: CASSLSKVAEAFF
j_call: TRBJ1-6; d_call: TRBD1; clone_size: NA; cdr3_length: 14; v_call: TRBV28; cdr3_nt: TGTGCCAGCAGCCCCGGGACAGGGGGTTCACCCCTCCACTTT; cdr3_aa: CASSPGTGGSPLHF
j_call: TRBJ1-2; d_call: NA; clone_size: NA; cdr3_length: 12; v_call: TRBV10-3; cdr3_nt: TGTGCCATCAGTGACGACAAGAGTGGCTACACCTTC; cdr3_aa: CAISDDKSGYTF
j_call: TRBJ1-5; d_call: NA; clone_size: many; cdr3_length: 16; v_call: TRBV4-3; cdr3_nt: TGCGCCAGCAGCCAAGAGGGGGGGCGTAGGGATCAGCCCCAGCATTTT; cdr3_aa: CASSQEGGRRDQPQHF
j_call: TRBJ2-1; d_call: NA; clone_size: many; cdr3_length: 13; v_call: TRBV30; cdr3_nt: TGTGCCTGGAGTGTACTACTTAACAATGAGCAGTTCTTC; cdr3_aa: CAWSVLLNNEQFF
j_call: TRBJ1-1; d_call: TRBD1; clone_size: NA; cdr3_length: 15; v_call: TRBV6-5; cdr3_nt: TGTGCCAGCAGTTACCTGACAGGGGCCCACACTGAAGCTTTCTTT; cdr3_aa: CASSYLTGAHTEAFF
j_call: TRBJ2-1; d_call: NA; clone_size: medium-sized; cdr3_length: 16; v_call: TRBV5-1; cdr3_nt: TGCGCCAGCAGCTTGTTAGGCAGCTTCTCCTACAATGAGCAGTTCTTC; cdr3_aa: CASSLLGSFSYNEQFF
j_call: TRBJ2-2; d_call: NA; clone_size: many; cdr3_length: 15; v_call: TRBV4-1; cdr3_nt: TGCGCCAGCAAGCAGGATGGGGGGAACACCGGGGAGCTGTTTTTT; cdr3_aa: CASKQDGGNTGELFF
j_call: TRBJ2-1; d_call: NA; clone_size: many; cdr3_length: 12; v_call: TRBV2; cdr3_nt: TGTGCCAGCAGGACCCTAGTCAATGAGCAGTTCTTC; cdr3_aa: CASRTLVNEQFF
j_call: TRBJ2-3; d_call: NA; clone_size: many; cdr3_length: 13; v_call: TRBV20-1; cdr3_nt: TGCAGTGCTAGGGGGGAGTGGGGTTTTACGCAGTATTTT; cdr3_aa: CSARGEWGFTQYF
j_call: TRBJ2-7; d_call: NA; clone_size: few; cdr3_length: 14; v_call: TRBV10-3; cdr3_nt: TGTGCCATCAGTGTGCGGGACAGCTCCTACGAGCAGTACTTC; cdr3_aa: CAISVRDSSYEQYF
j_call: TRBJ2-1; d_call: NA; clone_size: many; cdr3_length: 16; v_call: TRBV28; cdr3_nt: TGTGCCAGCAGTTTATTAGGCGGGACGTCCTACAATGAGCAGTTCTTC; cdr3_aa: CASSLLGGTSYNEQFF
j_call: TRBJ2-1; d_call: TRBD2; clone_size: NA; cdr3_length: 14; v_call: TRBV20-1; cdr3_nt: TGCAGTGCTACCGGGACTAGCCGACCCTGGGAGCAGTTCTTC; cdr3_aa: CSATGTSRPWEQFF
j_call: TRBJ1-1; d_call: NA; clone_size: many; cdr3_length: 13; v_call: TRBV6-5; cdr3_nt: TGTGCCAGCAGTTACTTGAGATCCACTGAAGCTTTCTTT; cdr3_aa: CASSYLRSTEAFF
j_call: TRBJ2-2; d_call: NA; clone_size: few; cdr3_length: 16; v_call: TRBV7-2; cdr3_nt: TGTGCCAGCAGCCCTTCGGCTCTGCTCAGAACCGGGGAGCTGTTTTTT; cdr3_aa: CASSPSALLRTGELFF
j_call: TRBJ2-1; d_call: NA; clone_size: NA; cdr3_length: 13; v_call: TRBV6-1; cdr3_nt: TGTGCCAGCAGCCGCATCGAGTACAATGAGCAGTTCTTC; cdr3_aa: CASSRIEYNEQFF
j_call: TRBJ2-4; d_call: NA; clone_size: many; cdr3_length: 15; v_call: TRBV12-3/TRBV12-4; cdr3_nt: TGTGCCAGCAGTTTAGGGGGGCGCGCCAAAAACATTCAGTACTTC; cdr3_aa: CASSLGGRAKNIQYF
j_call: TRBJ2-1; d_call: TRBD1; clone_size: many; cdr3_length: 14; v_call: TRBV11-2; cdr3_nt: TGTGCCAGCAGCTTCAACAGGGGCTACAATGAGCAGTTCTTC; cdr3_aa: CASSFNRGYNEQFF
j_call: TRBJ1-5; d_call: NA; clone_size: NA; cdr3_length: 17; v_call: TRBV21-1; cdr3_nt: TGTGCCAGCAGCAAAAAGGGGGCAGACAGGGCCTTTCAGCCCCAGCATTTT; cdr3_aa: CASSKKGADRAFQPQHF
j_call: TRBJ2-3; d_call: NA; clone_size: NA; cdr3_length: 14; v_call: TRBV5-1; cdr3_nt: TGCGTCAGCGCTCGGTCAACCAGCACAGATACGCAGTATTTT; cdr3_aa: CVSARSTSTDTQYF
j_call: TRBJ2-2; d_call: TRBD2; clone_size: many; cdr3_length: 16; v_call: TRBV12-3/TRBV12-4; cdr3_nt: TGTGCCAGCAGAGAATCCGGGACTAGTGTTTCCGGGGAGCTGTTTTTT; cdr3_aa: CASRESGTSVSGELFF